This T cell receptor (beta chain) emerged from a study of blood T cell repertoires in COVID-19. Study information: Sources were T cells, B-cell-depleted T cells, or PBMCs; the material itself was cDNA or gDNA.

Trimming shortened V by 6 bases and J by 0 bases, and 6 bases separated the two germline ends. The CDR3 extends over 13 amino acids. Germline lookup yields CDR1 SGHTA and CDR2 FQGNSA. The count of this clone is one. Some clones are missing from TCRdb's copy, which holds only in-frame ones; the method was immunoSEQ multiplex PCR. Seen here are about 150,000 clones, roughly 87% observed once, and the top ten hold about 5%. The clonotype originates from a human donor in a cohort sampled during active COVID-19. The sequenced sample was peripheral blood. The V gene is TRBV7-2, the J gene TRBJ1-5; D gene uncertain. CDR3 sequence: CASRGNSNQPQHF. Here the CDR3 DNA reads TGTGCCAGCAGGGGCAATAGCAATCAGCCCCAGCATTTT.